The rows below give T cell receptor beta chains drawn from one sample of a study of T cells in Graves' hyperthyroidism and ophthalmopathy. TCRdb ran MiXCR on the multiplex PCR reads and lists one entry per CDR3 protein. The sample comprises under 300,000 distinct CDR3 sequences, less than 30% of which are singletons, and around 30% rests with the top ten. The material sequenced was blood. The receptors were gathered from a man aged 35-49 years with Graves' hyperthyroidism that later progressed to Graves' ophthalmopathy. CDR3s include the opening cysteine and the closing phenylalanine or tryptophan. The D gene is left open where the match is weak. The listing skips clone size in some rows; elsewhere it reads once, few, many or a size class.

>many|TRBD1|TRBV5-1|TRBJ1-2
CASSPRTGYYGYTF
TGCGCCAGCAGCCCCCGGACAGGGTACTATGGCTACACCTTC
>many|.|TRBV29-1|TRBJ2-7
CSVELGSFSYEQYF
TGCAGCGTTGAGCTAGGAAGCTTCTCCTACGAGCAGTACTTC
>.|.|TRBV6-2/TRBV6-3|TRBJ1-5
CAISLDSNQPQHF
TGTGCCATCTCACTAGATAGCAATCAGCCCCAGCATTTT
>many|.|TRBV2|TRBJ2-6
CASSDDSAGANVLTF
TGTGCCAGCAGTGATGATTCGGCTGGGGCCAACGTCCTGACTTTC
>.|TRBD1|TRBV6-2/TRBV6-3|TRBJ1-1
CASSYRQGVSAFF
TGTGCCAGCAGTTACCGACAGGGGGTGAGCGCTTTCTTT
>.|TRBD1|TRBV6-2/TRBV6-3|TRBJ2-7
CASSTGTGFREQYF
TGTGCCAGCAGCACCGGGACAGGGTTTCGCGAGCAGTACTTC
>.|.|TRBV6-5|TRBJ1-3
CASTSRGAGNTIYF
TGTGCCAGCACTTCAAGGGGGGCTGGAAACACCATATATTTT
>many|.|TRBV7-8|TRBJ2-7
CASSLGLWQVYEQYF
TGTGCCAGCAGCTTAGGCCTGTGGCAGGTCTACGAGCAGTACTTC
>many|TRBD1|TRBV4-1|TRBJ2-7
CASRKHFQDRGNEQYF
TGCGCCAGCAGGAAGCATTTCCAGGACAGGGGAAACGAGCAGTACTTC
>many|.|TRBV5-1|TRBJ2-5
CASSSPGRQETQYF
TGCGCCAGCAGCTCCCCGGGACGACAAGAGACCCAGTACTTC
>many|.|TRBV28|TRBJ1-2
CASSLRDRLANYGYTF
TGTGCCAGCAGTTTGAGGGACCGACTAGCTAACTATGGCTACACCTTC
>many|TRBD1|TRBV29-1|TRBJ2-5
CSVEAKDRGPETQYF
TGCAGCGTTGAAGCCAAGGACAGGGGGCCAGAGACCCAGTACTTC
>.|TRBD1|TRBV5-1|TRBJ2-7
CASSLETGLDEQYF
TGCGCCAGCAGCCTGGAGACAGGGTTGGACGAGCAGTACTTC
>.|.|TRBV12-3/TRBV12-4|TRBJ1-2
CASSLTRGATF
TGTGCCAGCAGTTTAACCAGGGGAGCCACCTTC
>many|TRBD2|TRBV7-3|TRBJ2-7
CASSPSSGYSSYEQYF
TGTGCCAGCAGCCCGTCTAGCGGGTATAGCTCCTACGAGCAGTACTTC
>.|.|TRBV28|TRBJ1-6
CASRLSSYNSPLHF
TGTGCCAGCAGGCTAAGCTCCTATAATTCACCCCTCCACTTT
>.|TRBD1|TRBV12-5|TRBJ1-5
CASGLLGQTHQPQHF
TGTGCTAGTGGTCTCCTGGGACAGACCCATCAGCCCCAGCATTTT
>many|.|TRBV12-3/TRBV12-4|TRBJ1-1
CASSHLPQGNTEAFF
TGTGCCAGCAGTCATCTTCCACAGGGTAACACTGAAGCTTTCTTT
>many|.|TRBV3-1|TRBJ2-7
CASSQVYEQYF
TGTGCCAGCAGCCAAGTGTACGAGCAGTACTTC
>.|.|TRBV28|TRBJ2-3
CASSLSGRTDTQYF
TGTGCCAGCAGTTTATCAGGGCGCACAGATACGCAGTATTTT
>.|.|TRBV6-5|TRBJ2-2
CASSSPTRAGTGELFF
TGTGCCAGCAGTTCTCCGACTAGGGCAGGGACCGGGGAGCTGTTTTTT
>many|.|TRBV29-1|TRBJ1-2
CSVGPTYTF
TGCAGCGTTGGGCCAACGTACACCTTC
>many|.|TRBV7-9|TRBJ1-1
CASSLVSGTTEAFF
TGTGCCAGCAGCTTAGTCTCTGGTACCACTGAAGCTTTCTTT
>many|TRBD2|TRBV24-1|TRBJ2-5
CATSAASGRQETQYF
TGTGCCACCAGTGCTGCTAGCGGGAGGCAAGAGACCCAGTACTTC
>.|.|TRBV6-5|TRBJ1-2
CASSYRAGQYPYGYTF
TGTGCCAGCAGTTACAGGGCAGGGCAGTATCCCTATGGCTACACCTTC
>many|TRBD1|TRBV6-5|TRBJ2-6
CASSYSIPGQQFTGANVLTF
TGTGCCAGCAGTTATTCCATTCCGGGACAGCAATTCACTGGGGCCAACGTCCTGACTTTC
>many|.|TRBV15|TRBJ2-7
CATSRDRDYEQYF
TGTGCCACCAGCAGAGACAGAGACTACGAGCAGTACTTC
>few|TRBD2|TRBV6-1|TRBJ2-5
CASSELWPAGETQYF
TGTGCCAGCAGTGAACTGTGGCCAGCGGGGGAGACCCAGTACTTC
>many|.|TRBV7-2|TRBJ1-2
CASSPLGQTNYGYTF
TGTGCCAGCAGCCCTCTGGGCCAGACTAACTATGGCTACACCTTC
>many|.|TRBV9|TRBJ2-2
CASSVDPSGYTGELFF
TGTGCCAGCAGCGTAGACCCCAGCGGATACACCGGGGAGCTGTTTTTT
>.|TRBD2|TRBV10-1|TRBJ2-2
CASGTSGSRTGELFF
TGCGCCAGTGGGACTAGCGGGAGCCGCACCGGGGAGCTGTTTTTT
>many|.|TRBV11-2|TRBJ1-2
CASSLDPAGLGGYTF
TGTGCCAGCAGCTTAGATCCGGCAGGGCTGGGTGGCTACACCTTC
>few|.|TRBV18|TRBJ1-2
CASSLETGANYGYTF
TGTGCCAGCTCACTTGAGACAGGAGCTAACTATGGCTACACCTTC
>many|.|TRBV7-2|TRBJ2-7
CSSSGSYEQYF
TGCTCCTCGTCTGGCTCCTACGAGCAGTACTTC
>many|.|TRBV19|TRBJ2-5
CASRARDFGTRVEETQYF
TGTGCCAGTCGGGCTAGGGATTTTGGGACCAGGGTCGAAGAGACCCAGTACTTC
>many|.|TRBV27|TRBJ1-1
CASSPLAIPEAFF
TGTGCCAGCAGTCCGCTTGCTATACCGGAAGCTTTCTTT
>many|TRBD1|TRBV2|TRBJ2-7
CASTSGQELYEQYF
TGTGCCAGCACCTCGGGACAGGAATTGTACGAGCAGTACTTC
>many|.|TRBV10-3|TRBJ2-7
CAISESGRSYEQYF
TGTGCCATCAGTGAGTCTGGTCGCTCCTACGAGCAGTACTTC
>many|.|TRBV24-1|TRBJ1-5
CATGDGDQPQHF
TGTGCCACCGGCGACGGAGATCAGCCCCAGCATTTT
>many|TRBD1|TRBV5-1|TRBJ2-5
CASSPDRARRSQYF
TGCGCCAGCAGCCCGGACAGGGCGAGGAGGTCCCAGTACTTC
>many|.|TRBV5-5|TRBJ2-7
CASSEVGTSYEQYF
TGTGCCAGCAGCGAAGTCGGGACCTCCTACGAGCAGTACTTC
>.|.|TRBV12-3/TRBV12-4|TRBJ1-6
CASSFSSRSPLHF
TGTGCCAGCAGTTTTTCCAGCCGATCACCCCTCCACTTT